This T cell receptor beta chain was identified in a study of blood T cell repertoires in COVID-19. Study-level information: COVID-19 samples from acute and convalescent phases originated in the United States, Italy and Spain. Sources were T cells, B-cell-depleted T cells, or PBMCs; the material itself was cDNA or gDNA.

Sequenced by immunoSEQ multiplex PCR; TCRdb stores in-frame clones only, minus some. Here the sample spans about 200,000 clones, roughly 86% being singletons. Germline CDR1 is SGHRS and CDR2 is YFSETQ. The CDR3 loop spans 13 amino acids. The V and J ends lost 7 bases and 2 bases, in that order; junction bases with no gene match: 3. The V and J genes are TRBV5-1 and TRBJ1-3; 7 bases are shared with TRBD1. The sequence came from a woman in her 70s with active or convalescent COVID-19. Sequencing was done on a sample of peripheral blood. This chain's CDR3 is CASAGGTGNTIYF. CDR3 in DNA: TGCGCCAGCGCAGGGGGGACTGGAAACACCATATATTTT.